This paragraph covers one TCR beta chain sequence. The data originate from a study of radiotherapy plus CTLA-4 blockade in lung cancer. Study in general: Among all patients, about 19% showed objective responses, while 30% to 35% had disease control.

Treatment of patients with chemo-refractory metastatic non-small-cell lung cancer consisted of focal radiation plus CTLA-4 blockade with ipilimumab. CDR1 GTSNPN and CDR2 SVGIG come from the germline V gene (reference sequence). The CDR3 has 17 residues. Trimming pared 2 bases from V and 6 bases from J, leaving 23 bases between. Profiling relied on immunoSEQ multiplex PCR, and the TCRdb table lists in-frame clones only, not all of them. Among about 68,000 clones listed, around three quarters were seen once. The receptor's source is a human donor with non-small cell lung cancer who had a complete response to radiotherapy plus ipilimumab. The material was peripheral blood, obtained from a patient treated with radiotherapy plus ipilimumab. The V call is TRBV30, the J call TRBJ2-4, with D possibly being TRBD1 (6 bases). The CDR3 nucleotides are TGTGCCTGGAGTTCTTTCGGCGGACAGTCTAACCGAAACATTCAGTACTTC. This translates into CAWSSFGGQSNRNIQYF.